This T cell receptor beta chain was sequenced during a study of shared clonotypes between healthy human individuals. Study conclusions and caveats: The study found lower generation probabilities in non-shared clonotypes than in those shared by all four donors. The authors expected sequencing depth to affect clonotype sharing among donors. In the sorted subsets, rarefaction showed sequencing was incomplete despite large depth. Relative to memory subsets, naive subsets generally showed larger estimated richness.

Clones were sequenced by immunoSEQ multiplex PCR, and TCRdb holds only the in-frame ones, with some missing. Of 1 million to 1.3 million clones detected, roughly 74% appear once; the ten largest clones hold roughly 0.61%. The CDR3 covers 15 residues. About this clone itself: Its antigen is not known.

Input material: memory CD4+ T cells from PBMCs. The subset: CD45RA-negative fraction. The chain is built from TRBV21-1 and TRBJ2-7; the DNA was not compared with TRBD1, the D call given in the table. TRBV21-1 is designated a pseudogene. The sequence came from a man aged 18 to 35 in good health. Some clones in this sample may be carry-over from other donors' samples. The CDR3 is CASNHRGQGAYEQYF. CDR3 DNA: TGTGCCAGCAACCACCGGGGACAGGGGGCTTACGAGCAGTACTTC.